These T cell receptor beta chains were read from a single sample in a study of T cell responses to AZD1222 COVID-19 vaccine. Clones were sequenced by immunoSEQ multiplex PCR, and TCRdb holds only the in-frame ones, with some missing. The sample has tens of thousands of clones, around nine tenths seen once. The specimen comprised peripheral blood, sampled 28 days after the second dose of the MenACWY control vaccine. These receptors were taken from an adult who received the MenACWY meningococcal vaccine as a control. The CDR3 runs from the conserved cysteine through the conserved F or W. A D gene is named only where the DNA matches it firmly. Expanded clones get a size class; other rows say once, few or many, or leave the size out.

j_call: TRBJ1-3; clone_size: NA; d_call: NA; v_call: TRBV2; cdr3_nt: TGTGCCAGCAGTGAGTTAGGGGACACCATATATTTT; cdr3_aa: CASSELGDTIYF
j_call: TRBJ2-7; clone_size: NA; d_call: NA; v_call: TRBV5-4; cdr3_nt: TGTGCCAGCAGCTCCTCGGGATCCGACTACGAGCAGTACTTC; cdr3_aa: CASSSSGSDYEQYF
j_call: TRBJ2-2; clone_size: few; d_call: NA; v_call: TRBV11-2; cdr3_nt: TGTGCCAGCAGTCCGGGTCCTAACACCGGGGAGCTGTTTTTT; cdr3_aa: CASSPGPNTGELFF
j_call: TRBJ2-5; clone_size: NA; d_call: TRBD1; v_call: TRBV29-1; cdr3_nt: TGCAGCGTTCTGACAGGGCGGGAGACCCAGTACTTC; cdr3_aa: CSVLTGRETQYF
j_call: TRBJ2-5; clone_size: NA; d_call: TRBD1; v_call: TRBV4-1; cdr3_nt: TGCGCCAGCAGCCAAGACCCCCCGGACAGGAGAGAGACCCAGTACTTC; cdr3_aa: CASSQDPPDRRETQYF
j_call: TRBJ2-7; clone_size: NA; d_call: NA; v_call: TRBV19; cdr3_nt: TGTGCCAGTAGTATAGCCTTGGGGGCCTCCTACGAGCAGTACTTC; cdr3_aa: CASSIALGASYEQYF
j_call: TRBJ2-7; clone_size: NA; d_call: NA; v_call: TRBV7-8; cdr3_nt: TGTGCCAGCAGGCCCGGGACTCCCCAAGAGCAGTACTTC; cdr3_aa: CASRPGTPQEQYF
j_call: TRBJ2-1; clone_size: NA; d_call: NA; v_call: TRBV11-2; cdr3_nt: TGTGCCAGCAGCTCCACCCCCTCTCTCGGCCTTTACAATGAGCAGTTCTTC; cdr3_aa: CASSSTPSLGLYNEQFF
j_call: TRBJ1-2; clone_size: NA; d_call: NA; v_call: TRBV29-1; cdr3_nt: TGCAGCGTTGGGGAGACTAACTATGGCTACACCTTC; cdr3_aa: CSVGETNYGYTF
j_call: TRBJ1-1; clone_size: NA; d_call: NA; v_call: TRBV18; cdr3_nt: TGTGCCAGCTCACCCACTAGTGTGAGAATGGTCACTGAAGCTTTCTTT; cdr3_aa: CASSPTSVRMVTEAFF
j_call: TRBJ2-7; clone_size: NA; d_call: NA; v_call: TRBV27; cdr3_nt: TGTGCCAGCAGTTTATCAGGGAGCTCCTACGAGCAGTACTTC; cdr3_aa: CASSLSGSSYEQYF
j_call: TRBJ1-1; clone_size: NA; d_call: NA; v_call: TRBV4-1; cdr3_nt: TGCGCCAGCAGCCCCTACCCCACGACAGGGAACACTGAAGCTTTCTTT; cdr3_aa: CASSPYPTTGNTEAFF
j_call: TRBJ2-1; clone_size: NA; d_call: NA; v_call: TRBV19; cdr3_nt: TGTGCCAGTAGTATCACGGGTCGAGATGAGCAGTTCTTC; cdr3_aa: CASSITGRDEQFF
j_call: TRBJ2-2; clone_size: NA; d_call: NA; v_call: TRBV19; cdr3_nt: TGTGCCAGTATCCCGGACTACCCCGGGGAGCTGTTTTTT; cdr3_aa: CASIPDYPGELFF
j_call: TRBJ2-3; clone_size: NA; d_call: TRBD1; v_call: TRBV6-4; cdr3_nt: TGTGCCAGCAGTGACGGGACAGGGGTTAATACGCAGTATTTT; cdr3_aa: CASSDGTGVNTQYF
j_call: TRBJ1-5; clone_size: NA; d_call: TRBD1; v_call: TRBV19; cdr3_nt: TGTGCCAGTAGTATAATGGAAGGGGGCGCACAGCCCCAGCATTTT; cdr3_aa: CASSIMEGGAQPQHF
j_call: TRBJ2-5; clone_size: NA; d_call: NA; v_call: TRBV27; cdr3_nt: TGTGCCAGCAGTTTGAGTGGCCCGGGGACCCAGTACTTC; cdr3_aa: CASSLSGPGTQYF
j_call: TRBJ2-7; clone_size: NA; d_call: TRBD1; v_call: TRBV2; cdr3_nt: TGTGCCAGCACGGGACAGGGGTCCTACGAGCAGTACTTC; cdr3_aa: CASTGQGSYEQYF
j_call: TRBJ1-4; clone_size: NA; d_call: NA; v_call: TRBV11-2; cdr3_nt: TGTGCCAGCAGCTTAGAGGGGTACCGTAATGAAAAACTGTTTTTT; cdr3_aa: CASSLEGYRNEKLFF
j_call: TRBJ1-3; clone_size: NA; d_call: NA; v_call: TRBV7-2; cdr3_nt: TGTGCCAGCAGCTTAGATTCGGGAAGCTCTGGAAACACCATATATTTT; cdr3_aa: CASSLDSGSSGNTIYF
j_call: TRBJ2-7; clone_size: NA; d_call: TRBD2; v_call: TRBV7-2; cdr3_nt: TGTGCCAGCAGCCCGACTAGCGGTGCCTACGAGCAGTACTTC; cdr3_aa: CASSPTSGAYEQYF
j_call: TRBJ1-3; clone_size: NA; d_call: TRBD1; v_call: TRBV3-1/TRBV3-2; cdr3_nt: TGTGCCAGCAGCCAAACCGGGGACAGAGGGAACACCATATATTTT; cdr3_aa: CASSQTGDRGNTIYF
j_call: TRBJ1-6; clone_size: NA; d_call: TRBD1; v_call: TRBV27; cdr3_nt: TGTGCCAGCAGTTTGCGGACAGGGGGGAATAATTCACCCCTCCACTTT; cdr3_aa: CASSLRTGGNNSPLHF
j_call: TRBJ1-2; clone_size: NA; d_call: NA; v_call: TRBV29-1; cdr3_nt: TGCAGCGCCGCAGGGGAACCCCCCTATGGCTACACCTTC; cdr3_aa: CSAAGEPPYGYTF
j_call: TRBJ2-7; clone_size: NA; d_call: TRBD1; v_call: TRBV3-1/TRBV3-2; cdr3_nt: TGTGCCAGCAGCCAAGGCTGGGGACAGGGCTACGAGCAGTACTTC; cdr3_aa: CASSQGWGQGYEQYF
j_call: TRBJ1-2; clone_size: NA; d_call: NA; v_call: TRBV12-5; cdr3_nt: TGTGCTAGTGCCATAGACAGTGGGTATGGCTACACCTTC; cdr3_aa: CASAIDSGYGYTF
j_call: TRBJ2-7; clone_size: NA; d_call: TRBD1; v_call: TRBV15; cdr3_nt: TGTGCCACCAGCAGGGCCAGCGAGGGACAGGGCTCCTACGAGCAGTACTTC; cdr3_aa: CATSRASEGQGSYEQYF
j_call: TRBJ1-1; clone_size: NA; d_call: NA; v_call: TRBV7-9; cdr3_nt: TGTGCCAGCAGGGTCCAGGCTGAAGCTTTCTTT; cdr3_aa: CASRVQAEAFF
j_call: TRBJ2-1; clone_size: once; d_call: NA; v_call: TRBV5-4; cdr3_nt: TGTGCCAGCAGCTTACCTCCAGGGACCAATGAGCAGTTCTTC; cdr3_aa: CASSLPPGTNEQFF
j_call: TRBJ1-1; clone_size: NA; d_call: TRBD1; v_call: TRBV14; cdr3_nt: TGTGCCAGCAGCCACCGTAACTACAGGGGTCATGAAGCTTTCTTT; cdr3_aa: CASSHRNYRGHEAFF
j_call: TRBJ2-1; clone_size: NA; d_call: NA; v_call: TRBV18; cdr3_nt: TGTGCCAGCTCAATAGGACAGACTTCCTACAATGAGCAGTTCTTC; cdr3_aa: CASSIGQTSYNEQFF
j_call: TRBJ2-2; clone_size: few; d_call: TRBD1; v_call: TRBV4-3; cdr3_nt: TGCGCCAGCAGCTACGGGACAGGGGGCCGGGGCGGGAACACCGGGGAGCTGTTTTTT; cdr3_aa: CASSYGTGGRGGNTGELFF
j_call: TRBJ2-5; clone_size: NA; d_call: NA; v_call: TRBV5-1; cdr3_nt: TGCGCCAGCAGCTCTCGGGGAGGCCCGGGAGAGACCCAGTACTTC; cdr3_aa: CASSSRGGPGETQYF
j_call: TRBJ1-2; clone_size: NA; d_call: TRBD1; v_call: TRBV5-1; cdr3_nt: TGCGCCAGCAGCTCCCCCGACAGGGGGGTGGGCTATGGCTACACCTTC; cdr3_aa: CASSSPDRGVGYGYTF
j_call: TRBJ2-1; clone_size: NA; d_call: TRBD2; v_call: TRBV18; cdr3_nt: TGTGCCAGCTCACCGGGGATAGCGGGACCCTCCAATGAGCAGTTCTTC; cdr3_aa: CASSPGIAGPSNEQFF
j_call: TRBJ1-4; clone_size: NA; d_call: TRBD1; v_call: TRBV7-9; cdr3_nt: TGTGCCAGCAGCCCGCGACAGGGTGGAGTACCTACTAATGAAAAACTGTTTTTT; cdr3_aa: CASSPRQGGVPTNEKLFF
j_call: TRBJ2-1; clone_size: NA; d_call: NA; v_call: TRBV28; cdr3_nt: TGTGCCAGCAGTTTAGGTGAGCAGTTCTTC; cdr3_aa: CASSLGEQFF
j_call: TRBJ1-4; clone_size: once; d_call: NA; v_call: TRBV6-1; cdr3_nt: TGTGCCAGCAGTGAAAGGAGTGTCATCCGTCCTAATGAAAAACTGTTTTTT; cdr3_aa: CASSERSVIRPNEKLFF
j_call: TRBJ1-1; clone_size: NA; d_call: NA; v_call: TRBV15; cdr3_nt: TGTGCCACCAGCGGATTGGACACTGAAGCTTTCTTT; cdr3_aa: CATSGLDTEAFF
j_call: TRBJ2-3; clone_size: NA; d_call: NA; v_call: TRBV5-6; cdr3_nt: TGTGCCAGCAGCTTGAATTTCCCCGGATGGGGGGTCACAGATACGCAGTATTTT; cdr3_aa: CASSLNFPGWGVTDTQYF
j_call: TRBJ1-1; clone_size: NA; d_call: NA; v_call: TRBV6-1; cdr3_nt: TGTGCCAGCAGTGAAGCTTCTACATTGTTCCGCGGGGGGAACACTGAAGCTTTCTTT; cdr3_aa: CASSEASTLFRGGNTEAFF
j_call: TRBJ1-1; clone_size: NA; d_call: NA; v_call: TRBV9; cdr3_nt: TGTGCCAGCAGCCGGGAGGGCGTAACTGAAGCTTTCTTT; cdr3_aa: CASSREGVTEAFF
j_call: TRBJ2-1; clone_size: NA; d_call: TRBD2; v_call: TRBV2; cdr3_nt: TGTGCCAGCAGTGCTCGGGAGGGGGACAATGAGCAGTTCTTC; cdr3_aa: CASSAREGDNEQFF
j_call: TRBJ2-3; clone_size: once; d_call: NA; v_call: TRBV7-9; cdr3_nt: TGTGCCAGCAGCTGGGCCTCGGGAAGCACAGATACGCAGTATTTT; cdr3_aa: CASSWASGSTDTQYF
j_call: TRBJ2-2; clone_size: NA; d_call: NA; v_call: TRBV19; cdr3_nt: TGTGCCAGTACCCTTTGGGCCCGACAGGCGAACACCGGGGAGCTGTTTTTT; cdr3_aa: CASTLWARQANTGELFF
j_call: TRBJ2-3; clone_size: NA; d_call: NA; v_call: TRBV9; cdr3_nt: TGTGCCAGCAGCGTAGGAGTCAGGGGAGGCACAGATACGCAGTATTTT; cdr3_aa: CASSVGVRGGTDTQYF
j_call: TRBJ1-5; clone_size: NA; d_call: NA; v_call: TRBV4-3; cdr3_nt: TGCGCCAGCAGCCAAGATCGGTGGCCTTTCACCGATCAGCCCCAGCATTTT; cdr3_aa: CASSQDRWPFTDQPQHF
j_call: TRBJ2-3; clone_size: NA; d_call: NA; v_call: TRBV5-1; cdr3_nt: TGCGCCAGCAGCTTAGAAGTCGATACGCAGTATTTT; cdr3_aa: CASSLEVDTQYF
j_call: TRBJ2-7; clone_size: NA; d_call: NA; v_call: TRBV5-1; cdr3_nt: TGCGCCAGCAGCTTGGGATCTTCGCCCTACGAGCAGTACTTC; cdr3_aa: CASSLGSSPYEQYF
j_call: TRBJ2-1; clone_size: NA; d_call: TRBD2; v_call: TRBV6-2/TRBV6-3; cdr3_nt: TGTGCCAGCAGTCCCCGCGCGGCGGGAGGGAAGAATGAGCAGTTCTTC; cdr3_aa: CASSPRAAGGKNEQFF
j_call: TRBJ1-6; clone_size: NA; d_call: NA; v_call: TRBV2; cdr3_nt: TGTGCCAGCAGTGAAGCTGCCAGATATTCACCCCTCCACTTT; cdr3_aa: CASSEAARYSPLHF